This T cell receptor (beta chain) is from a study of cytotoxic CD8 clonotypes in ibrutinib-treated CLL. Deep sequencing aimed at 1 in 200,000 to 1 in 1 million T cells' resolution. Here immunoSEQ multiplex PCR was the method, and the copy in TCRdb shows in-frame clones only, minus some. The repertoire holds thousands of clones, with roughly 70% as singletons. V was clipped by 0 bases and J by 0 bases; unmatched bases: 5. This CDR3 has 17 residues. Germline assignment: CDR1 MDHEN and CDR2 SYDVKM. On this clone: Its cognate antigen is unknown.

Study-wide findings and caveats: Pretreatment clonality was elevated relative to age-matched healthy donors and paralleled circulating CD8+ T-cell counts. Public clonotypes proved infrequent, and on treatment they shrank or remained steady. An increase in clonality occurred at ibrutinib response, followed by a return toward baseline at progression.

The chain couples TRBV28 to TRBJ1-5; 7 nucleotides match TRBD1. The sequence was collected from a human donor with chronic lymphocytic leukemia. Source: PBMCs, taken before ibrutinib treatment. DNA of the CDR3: TGTGCCAGCAGTTTATGGGCCGGGACAGATAGCAATCAGCCCCAGCATTTT. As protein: CASSLWAGTDSNQPQHF.